What follows are 11 T cell receptor beta chains derived from one specimen sequenced in a study of CD4+ T cells in melanoma. Libraries were prepared by immunoSEQ multiplex PCR; TCRdb keeps only in-frame clonotypes and omits some of them. The table lists 110,000 to 150,000 clones, over 90% of them singletons, with about 1.6% in the top ten. The source is a human donor with melanoma.

V is TRBV4-2 and J is TRBJ1-1; D may be TRBD1 (5 bases). Trimming stripped 1 base from V and 10 bases from J, with 10 bases between. CDR3 length equals 12 residues. Per germline, CDR1 LGHNA and CDR2 YNFKEQ. This CDR3 is CASSQGGGAAFF. CDR3 bases: TGTGCCAGCAGCCAAGGGGGAGGGGCAGCTTTCTTT.

The J gene is TRBJ2-1, the V gene TRBV5-5; unclear D gene. Germline V gene lookup returns CDR1 SGHKS and CDR2 YYEKEE (reference sequence). The CDR3 spans 14 residues. The V and J ends lost 4 bases and 8 bases respectively, with 16 bases between them. The CDR3 is CASSILPWSDEQFF. DNA for the CDR3: TGTGCCAGCAGCATTTTGCCCTGGAGCGATGAGCAGTTCTTC.

This clone has only one observation. The chain couples TRBV2 to TRBJ1-1; a possible D gene is TRBD1 (5 bases). The CDR3 is made up of 13 amino acids. The V gene's germline CDR1 is SNHLY and CDR2 FYNNEI. Trimming pared 9 bases from V and 5 bases from J, leaving 16 bases between. In DNA, the CDR3 is TGTGCCAGTACCACAAGTACAGGAACTGAAGCTTTCTTT. As protein: CASTTSTGTEAFF.

The chain couples TRBV19 to TRBJ2-5; 13 nucleotides line up with TRBD2. With 3 bases clipped from V and 5 bases from J, the junction kept 9 bases outside the gene matches. The CDR3 is 17 residues long. The V gene's germline CDR1 is LNHDA and CDR2 SQIVND (reference sequence). In DNA form, the CDR3 reads TGTGCCAGTAGTATCGACCGACTAGCGGGGGGCCGGGAGACCCAGTACTTC. This translates into CASSIDRLAGGRETQYF. Together with reference TRBV19 and TRBJ2-5, the CDR3 gives the full variable domain: DGGITQSPKYLFRKEGQNVTLSCEQNLNHDAMYWYRQDPGQGLRLIYYSQIVNDFQKGDIAEGYSVSREKKESFPLTVTSAQKNPTAFYLCASSIDRLAGGRETQYFGPGTRLLVL.

The J gene is TRBJ2-1, the V gene TRBV30; TRBD2 matches at 10 bases. V was pared by 2 bases and J by 2 bases, with 0 bases of the junction left unmatched. The V gene's germline CDR1 is GTSNPN and CDR2 SVGIG (reference sequence). The CDR3 is 14 residues long. The CDR3 spells CAWSTSGTYNEQFF. The CDR3 DNA reads TGTGCCTGGAGTACTAGCGGGACCTACAATGAGCAGTTCTTC. Together with reference TRBV30 and TRBJ2-1, the CDR3 gives the full variable domain: SQTIHQWPATLVQPVGSPLSLECTVEGTSNPNLYWYRQAAGRGLQLLFYSVGIGQISSEVPQNLSASRPQDRQFILSSKKLLLSDSGFYLCAWSTSGTYNEQFFGPGTRLTVL.

V gene TRBV4-1 combines with J gene TRBJ2-7, with D perhaps being TRBD1 or TRBD2 (5 bases each). The germline CDR1 and CDR2 sequences are MGHRA and YSYEKL. Trimming took 1 base from V and 6 from J, leaving 13 bases between them. The CDR3 spans 14 residues. The CDR3 loop is CASSQVRGAPEQYF. The CDR3 DNA is TGCGCCAGCAGCCAAGTTCGAGGGGCCCCCGAGCAGTACTTC.

This sequence joins TRBV2 and TRBJ2-1; D remains unclear. The CDR3 totals 15 residues. Trimming took off 3 bases at V and 4 bases at J, with 13 bases between the two ends. Germline CDR1 and CDR2: SNHLY and FYNNEI. CDR3 protein: CASSEAARRYNEQFF. CDR3 sequence (DNA): TGTGCCAGCAGTGAGGCGGCCCGCCGGTACAATGAGCAGTTCTTC. The variable domain in full, with the rest retrieved from reference TRBV2 and TRBJ2-1, is EPEVTQTPSHQVTQMGQEVILRCVPISNHLYFYWYRQILGQKVEFLVSFYNNEISEKSEIFDDQFSVERPDGSNFTLKIRSTKLEDSAMYFCASSEAARRYNEQFFGPGTRLTVL.

V and J are TRBV5-1 and TRBJ2-5; 9 positions agree with TRBD2. V lost 6 bases to trimming and J lost 7 bases; unmatched junction nucleotides: 16. The CDR3 has 16 residues. Per germline, CDR1 SGHRS and CDR2 YFSETQ. CDR3 protein: CASILAGPVGGGTQYF. The CDR3 DNA reads as TGCGCCAGCATACTAGCGGGTCCGGTTGGGGGTGGGACCCAGTACTTC.

This sequence joins TRBV15 and TRBJ2-6; TRBD1 matches at 7 bases. V was clipped by 2 bases and J by 0 bases; unmatched bases: 13. CDR3 size: 20 residues. From germline, CDR1 is LNHNV and CDR2 YYDKDF (reference sequence). CDR3 coding DNA: TGTGCCACCAGCAGATTAAGACAGGGCTCTTCCACCTCTGGGGCCAACGTCCTGACTTTC. It encodes CATSRLRQGSSTSGANVLTF.

V gene TRBV11-2 combines with J gene TRBJ2-7, with TRBD2 as a possible D gene (5 bases). The ends were cut back, 2 bases at V and 3 bases at J, with 17 bases in the middle. Germline assignment: CDR1 SGHAT and CDR2 FQNNGV. The CDR3 is 16 amino acids. This CDR3 is CASSLLGVVSNYEQYF. CDR3 in DNA: TGTGCCAGCAGCTTATTGGGAGTCGTGTCCAACTACGAGCAGTACTTC.

The chain couples TRBV5-1 to TRBJ1-2; 7 positions match TRBD1. This CDR3 has 14 residues. Germline CDR1 and CDR2: SGHRS and YFSETQ. The trim removed 4 bases at V and 3 bases at J, leaving 6 bases unmatched. CDR3 loop: CASSEGGRDYGYTF. DNA for the CDR3: TGCGCCAGCAGCGAAGGGGGCCGAGACTATGGCTACACCTTC.